The count of the clone carrying this T cell receptor (beta chain) is one. Its target is unknown. Assay: immunoSEQ multiplex PCR; the TCRdb copy retains only in-frame clones and omits some. The sample lists 150,000 to 200,000 clones, over 85% occurring once. This specimen belongs to a study of T cell responses to AZD1222 COVID-19 vaccine. Study-level results: The span of vaccine-associated CD4 TCRs extended across spike, with dominance at 160-218 and 743-854. White British donors predominated, females outnumbered males, and clonal diversity was possibly underestimated. Increases in Spike-specific TCR breadth and depth were seen after two AZD1222 doses.

This clonotype was obtained from an adult who received the MenACWY meningococcal vaccine as a control. The sequenced sample was peripheral blood, obtained 28 days after the second dose of the MenACWY control vaccine.

CDR3 sequence reads: CASSLARGRGNPNGYTF. The CDR3 nucleotides are TGTGCCAGCAGCTTAGCGCGGGGGCGGGGGAACCCAAATGGCTACACCTTC. This rearrangement joins TRBV7-8 to TRBJ1-2, with D possibly TRBD1 on 6 matching bases. The CDR3 is made up of 17 amino acids. The V gene lost 0 bases and the J gene lost 6 bases, with 20 bases spanning the gap. In germline, CDR1 is SGHVS, CDR2 FQNEAQ.